The clone carrying this TCR beta chain was found once. Its antigen is as yet unknown. Trimming took off 5 bases at V and 3 bases at J, with 17 bases between the two ends. The germline CDR1 and CDR2 sequences are SGHAT and FQDESV (reference sequence). CDR3 length: 15 amino acids. The data stem from a study of shared clonotypes between healthy human individuals. General study points: Sorted-subset sequencing, rarefaction showed, was incomplete despite large depth. Generally, naive subsets (rather than memory subsets) showed larger estimated richness. Sampling involved blood alone; tissue repertoires likely differ. The generation probabilities recorded for non-shared clonotypes fell below those of clonotypes shared by all four donors.

CD8 cells regarded as naive lacked CD45RO, were positively chosen for CCR7, and omitted terminally differentiated effector memory CD45RA+ cells. Clones were sequenced by immunoSEQ multiplex PCR, and TCRdb holds only the in-frame ones, with some missing. The repertoire includes some 2 million clones, around 96% of them detected once, and 1.1% sits in the top ten. The clonotype comes from a man aged 18 to 35 in good health. The sequenced material came from naive CD8+ T cells sorted from blood. The chain combines TRBV11-1 with TRBJ2-7; either TRBD1 or TRBD2 may supply D (5 bases each). The CDR3: CASSPLSGTVYEQYF. The CDR3 region has the DNA TGTGCCAGCAGCCCATTATCCGGGACGGTCTACGAGCAGTACTTC.